One sample yielded the 15 T cell receptor beta chains listed below, sequenced in a study of shared clonotypes between healthy human individuals. Method: immunoSEQ multiplex PCR; TCRdb's copy keeps in-frame clones and lacks some. Of a few million clones listed, around 90% are singletons. Sequencing was done on a sample of naive CD4+ T cells sorted from blood. Subset denoted: CD45RA+ positively selected. These receptors all stem from a man in his late teens or twenties in good health.

The genes are TRBV11-3 and TRBJ2-1; 14 nucleotides match TRBD2. The CDR3 is made up of 15 amino acids. The V gene end was trimmed by 4 bases and the J gene end by 8 bases; junction bases not matched to a gene: 4. Germline V gene data show CDR1 as SGHNT and CDR2 as YENEEA. DNA for the CDR3: TGTGCCAGCAGCTCGACTAGCGGGAGGGCCCATGAGCAGTTCTTC. Translated, it gives CASSSTSGRAHEQFF. The complete variable domain, with remaining parts taken from reference TRBV11-3 and TRBJ2-1, reads EAGVVQSPRYKIIEKKQPVAFWCNPISGHNTLYWYLQNLGQGPELLIRYENEEAVDDSQLPKDRFSAERLKGVDSTLKIQPAELGDSAVYLCASSSTSGRAHEQFFGPGTRLTVL.

The count of this clone is one. The chain links TRBV10-1 to TRBJ1-1, with D possibly TRBD1 on 6 matching bases. The V and J ends lost 1 base and 4 bases respectively, with 10 bases between them. The CDR3 runs 14 residues. Germline CDR1 is WNHNN and CDR2 is SYGVQD (reference sequence). CDR3 sequence: CASSEYRVTTEAFF. The CDR3 nucleotides read TGCGCCAGCAGTGAGTACAGGGTGACCACTGAAGCTTTCTTT.

The chain is built from TRBV18 and TRBJ2-5; D not certain. There are 13 residues in the CDR3. Trimming removed 8 bases from V and 5 bases from J, with 15 bases in between. CDR1 is KGHSH and CDR2 is LQKENI in the germline V gene. In nucleotides, the CDR3 is TGTGCCAGCGCCCGGGTACACGGGGAGACCCAGTACTTC. Translation: CASARVHGETQYF.

Comment on this clone: The identical CDR3 is also encoded by other nucleotide sequences in the sample. The V call is TRBV7-2, the J call TRBJ1-5; no definite D call. This CDR3 spans 15 amino acids. The ends were cut back, 1 base at V and 2 bases at J, with 9 bases in the middle. Germline V lookup: CDR1 SGHTA, CDR2 FQGNSA. CDR3 sequence (DNA): TGTGCCAGCAGCTTAGAAGGCCAAGGCAATCAGCCCCAGCATTTT. Protein product: CASSLEGQGNQPQHF. The variable domain in full, completed from reference TRBV7-2 and TRBJ1-5, reads GAGVSQSPSNKVTEKGKDVELRCDPISGHTALYWYRQSLGQGLEFLIYFQGNSAPDKSGLPSDRFSAERTGGSVSTLTIQRTQQEDSAVYLCASSLEGQGNQPQHFGDGTRLSIL.

The genes are TRBV28 and TRBJ2-5; D possibly corresponds to TRBD2 (5 bases). The germline V gene has CDR1 MDHEN and CDR2 SYDVKM. The CDR3 is 13 amino acids. Trimming removed 4 bases at V and 1 base at J, with 7 bases between. CDR3 DNA: TGTGCCAGCAGTTACGGACTCCAAGAGACCCAGTACTTC. This translates into CASSYGLQETQYF.

This chain connects TRBV5-5 to TRBJ2-7; possibly TRBD2 for D (5 bases). This CDR3 has 16 residues. V lost 0 bases to trimming and J lost 3 bases, with 16 bases between them. CDR1 is SGHKS and CDR2 is YYEKEE in the germline V gene (reference sequence). The CDR3 coding sequence is TGTGCCAGCAGCTTGGGGGCTGGGAGTCTATACTACGAGCAGTACTTC. Protein sequence: CASSLGAGSLYYEQYF.

The V call is TRBV10-2, the J call TRBJ1-6, with a tentative D call TRBD1 (6 bases). There are 17 residues in the CDR3. V dropped 7 bases and J dropped 0 bases, with 16 bases sitting between them. Per germline, CDR1 WSHSY and CDR2 SAAADI. The CDR3 loop is CASTPWVRGSYNSPLHF. The CDR3, as DNA: TGCGCCAGCACCCCCTGGGTCAGGGGCTCCTATAATTCACCCCTCCACTTT.

The rearrangement links TRBV5-4 to TRBJ1-4, with 7 bases fitting TRBD1. V trimming: 4 bases; J trimming: 3 bases; junction bases outside the gene matches: 9. The CDR3 sequence is 16 residues long. Germline lookup yields CDR1 SGHNT and CDR2 YYREEE (reference sequence). The CDR3 loop is CASSQGGSGPNEKLFF. The CDR3 nucleotides read TGTGCCAGCAGCCAGGGGGGGTCAGGACCTAATGAAAAACTGTTTTTT.

The rearrangement links TRBV5-4 to TRBJ2-5; tentatively, D is TRBD1 or TRBD2 (5 bases each). CDR3 length: 12 amino acids. Germline V gives CDR1 SGHNT, CDR2 YYREEE (reference sequence). V lost 4 bases and J lost 5, with 9 bases in between. Here the CDR3 reads CASSRDGETQYF. The CDR3 DNA sequence: TGTGCCAGCAGCCGGGACGGGGAGACCCAGTACTTC.

This chain links TRBV5-1 with TRBJ2-3; a possible D gene is TRBD1 (6 bases). V lost 4 bases to trimming and J lost 1 base, with 16 bases between them. Germline assignment: CDR1 SGHRS and CDR2 YFSETQ. This CDR3 is built from 16 residues. In DNA form, the CDR3 reads TGCGCCAGCAGCCCGGCACAGGGAAAACGCACAGATACGCAGTATTTT. Translated, it gives CASSPAQGKRTDTQYF. Using reference TRBV5-1 and TRBJ2-3 for the parts outside the CDR3, the full variable domain is KAGVTQTPRYLIKTRGQQVTLSCSPISGHRSVSWYQQTPGQGLQFLFEYFSETQRNKGNFPGRFSGRQFSNSRSEMNVSTLELGDSALYLCASSPAQGKRTDTQYFGPGTRLTVL.

A word on this clone: Other DNA sequences in this sample translate to the same CDR3. The chain links TRBV7-9 to TRBJ1-2; 8 positions agree with TRBD1. Germline V gene data show CDR1 as SEHNR and CDR2 as FQNEAQ (reference sequence). The junction had 3 bases not matched to a gene; V was cut back by 5 bases and J by 4 bases. This CDR3 has 13 amino acids. This CDR3 reads CASSRGQGYGYTF. The DNA for the CDR3 is TGTGCCAGCAGCCGCGGACAGGGCTATGGCTACACCTTC.

The chain is built from TRBV2 and TRBJ2-1; D may be TRBD1 (6 bases). Looked up from germline, CDR1 is SNHLY and CDR2 is FYNNEI. The CDR3 has 15 residues. The germline V and J ends were trimmed by 8 bases and 6 bases, with 20 bases remaining between them. CDR3 DNA sequence: TGTGCCAGCCGAAGCGTGACAGGCGCCTTCAATGAGCAGTTCTTC. Translated, it gives CASRSVTGAFNEQFF.

This rearrangement joins TRBV25-1 to TRBJ2-7; the match to TRBD2 covers 10 bases. V was pared by 3 bases and J by 4 bases, with 3 bases of the junction left unmatched. The CDR3 loop spans 14 amino acids. Germline V gene lookup returns CDR1 MGHDK and CDR2 SYGVNS. The CDR3 DNA follows: TGTGCCAGCAGTGACCTAGCGGGAGTATACGAGCAGTACTTC. Translation gives CASSDLAGVYEQYF.

V and J are TRBV6-1 and TRBJ2-7, with D uncertain. V gave up 8 bases and J gave up 3 bases, with 11 bases separating them. The CDR3 runs to 12 residues. Germline assignment: CDR1 MNHNS and CDR2 SASEGT. The CDR3 DNA reads as TGTGCCAGCTTCACAGTCAGCTACGAGCAGTACTTC. It encodes CASFTVSYEQYF.

The chain links TRBV9 to TRBJ2-4, with unresolved D. Looked up from germline, CDR1 is SGDLS and CDR2 is YYNGEE. The CDR3 covers 12 residues. Trimming took 0 bases from V and 2 from J, leaving 0 bases between them. DNA of the CDR3: TGTGCCAGCAGCGTAGCCAAAAACATTCAGTACTTC. Translating it yields CASSVAKNIQYF.